This T cell receptor (beta chain) was recovered during a study of OX40 agonist ivuxolimab in advanced cancers. Germline V gives CDR1 SQVTM, CDR2 ANQGSEA. V lost 4 bases and J lost 7, with 10 bases in between. The CDR3 covers 11 residues. Only in-frame clones appear in the TCRdb table, and some are missing; sequencing was by immunoSEQ multiplex PCR. The sample has about 50,000 clones, about 88% seen once. This clonotype originated in an adult with an advanced solid tumor such as melanoma, head and neck, liver or kidney cancer. This chain links TRBV29-1 with TRBJ1-1; tentative D call: TRBD1 (5 bases). The sample in question was CD4+ or CD8+ T cells sorted from blood, obtained in a trial of the OX40 agonist ivuxolimab. CDR3 protein: CSVAPGLEAFF. CDR3 in DNA: TGCAGCGTTGCCCCGGGACTTGAAGCTTTCTTT. Full variable domain (outside the CDR3, taken from reference TRBV29-1 and TRBJ1-1): SAVISQKPSRDICQRGTSLTIQCQVDSQVTMMFWYRQQPGQSLTLIATANQGSEATYESGFVIDKFPISRPNLTFSTLTVSNMSPEDSSIYLCSVAPGLEAFFGQGTRLTVV.